These 25 T cell receptor beta chains were sequenced from one sample in a study of identical twins. TCRdb fed the 5' RACE reads into MiXCR, producing one record per CDR3 protein. The sample includes 350,000 to 500,000 distinct CDR3 sequences, 18% seen only once; the top ten take roughly 12%. Sequencing was performed on naive T cells sorted from blood. Receptor source: a man aged 45-65 years in good health.

Only a few counts were recorded for this clonotype. The chain recombines TRBV18 with TRBJ2-1; 7 nucleotides agree with TRBD2. The CDR3 extends over 15 amino acids. V shed 6 bases, J shed 2 bases, and the junction held 7 bases outside the gene matches. Germline CDR1 and CDR2: KGHSH and LQKENI. CDR3 loop: CASSPDGTTYNEQFF. The CDR3 nucleotides are TGTGCCAGCTCGCCTGACGGGACTACCTACAATGAGCAGTTCTTC.

This clonotype was seen at least ten times. The chain joins TRBV14 to TRBJ2-5; 8 nucleotides match TRBD2. The germline CDR1 and CDR2 sequences are SGHDN and FVKESK. This CDR3 has 14 amino acids. Germline trimming cut 3 bases from V and 3 bases from J; bases unmatched to any gene: 3. The CDR3 is CASSHLAGKETQYF. CDR3 bases: TGTGCCAGCAGCCACTTAGCGGGGAAAGAGACCCAGTACTTC.

This clonotype was counted ten times or more. The chain employs TRBV7-9 and TRBJ2-7, with TRBD1 matching 7 bases. V was clipped by 1 base and J by 5 bases; unmatched bases: 11. Germline CDR1 SEHNR, CDR2 FQNEAQ (reference sequence). The CDR3 has 16 amino acids. The CDR3 DNA reads TGTGCCAGCAGCTTAGATCCCCAGGGGGTAAGCAACGAGCAGTACTTC. The encoded protein is CASSLDPQGVSNEQYF.

The rearrangement uses TRBV12-3 or TRBV12-4 and TRBJ2-1; a possible D gene is TRBD2 (6 bases). V lost 3 bases and J lost 1, with 13 bases in between. The CDR3 has 16 residues. CDR3 protein: CASSLEGHTSYNEQFF. CDR3 bases: TGTGCCAGCAGTTTGGAGGGCCATACATCCTACAATGAGCAGTTCTTC.

The sample holds many counts of this clonotype. The chain has TRBV20-1 and TRBJ1-1; D not certain. The CDR3 is made up of 15 amino acids. The germline V gene has CDR1 DFQATT and CDR2 SNEGSKA (reference sequence). V shed 1 base and J shed 0 bases, with 12 bases lying between them. For the CDR3, the DNA is TGCAGTGCTAGAGTGGGTGGGCTGCTGAACACTGAAGCTTTCTTT. It is translated as CSARVGGLLNTEAFF.

The CDR3 nucleotides are TGTGCCAGCAGTTACCCTGGCGGGGCGCAAGTGGAGCAGTTCTTC. This sequence encodes CASSYPGGAQVEQFF. V usage is TRBV6-5 and J usage is TRBJ2-1; D possibly corresponds to TRBD2 (6 bases). Germline loops: CDR1 MNHEY, CDR2 SVGAGI. This CDR3 region has 15 residues. V lost 2 bases to trimming and J lost 10 bases, with 18 bases between them.

This clonotype was recorded a few times. The chain carries TRBV5-6 and TRBJ2-3, with 10 bases that match TRBD1. Germline V gene lookup returns CDR1 SGHDT and CDR2 YYEEEE. CDR3 length: 14 residues. The J segment lost 5 bases and the V segment lost 8 bases, leaving 8 bases of the junction unmatched. This chain's CDR3 is CASGKTGGEDTQYF. CDR3 DNA: TGTGCCAGTGGAAAGACAGGGGGCGAAGATACGCAGTATTTT.

This clonotype was counted between two and nine times. The chain couples TRBV20-1 to TRBJ2-5; 11 bases fit TRBD2. The junction had 5 bases not matched to a gene; V was cut back by 3 bases and J by 2 bases. The CDR3 loop spans 15 amino acids. In germline, CDR1 is DFQATT, CDR2 SNEGSKA (reference sequence). The CDR3, as DNA: TGCAGTGCTAGCGGGACTAGCGGAAAACAAGAGACCCAGTACTTC. Translating it yields CSASGTSGKQETQYF.

This clonotype was seen a few times. The rearrangement uses TRBV6-2 or TRBV6-3 and TRBJ2-5; 7 nucleotides align to TRBD1. This CDR3 has 15 residues. Germline loops: CDR1 MNHEY, CDR2 SVGEGT. Trimming took 5 bases from V and 0 from J; bases not matched to a gene: 6. The CDR3 sequence: CASSPLGGYQETQYF. The CDR3, as DNA: TGTGCCAGCAGTCCCTTAGGGGGCTACCAAGAGACCCAGTACTTC.

This clonotype appeared once. The gene calls are TRBV4-1 and TRBJ2-1; D possibly matches TRBD1 or TRBD2 (5 bases each). V was clipped by 1 base and J by 4 bases, with 11 bases between them. Germline loops: CDR1 MGHRA, CDR2 YSYEKL. The CDR3 is 15 amino acids. This chain's CDR3 is CASSQVGTSYNEQFF. For the CDR3, the DNA is TGCGCCAGCAGCCAAGTGGGGACCTCTTACAATGAGCAGTTCTTC.

The chain uses TRBV12-3 or TRBV12-4 and TRBJ2-1, with 9 bases identical to TRBD1. The CDR3 runs to 15 residues. The V segment lost 3 bases and the J segment 5 bases; nucleotides outside the gene matches: 5. CDR3 loop: CASSFGQGTHNEQFF. DNA for the CDR3: TGTGCCAGCAGTTTCGGACAGGGGACCCACAATGAGCAGTTCTTC.

This clonotype has just a few counts. The chain combines TRBV5-4 with TRBJ1-1; 7 bases fit TRBD1. CDR1 is SGHNT, CDR2 YYREEE, per germline (reference sequence). The V segment lost 1 base and the J segment 7 bases; nucleotides outside the gene matches: 4. This CDR3 contains 13 residues. CDR3 sequence: CASSLQGGYEAFF. CDR3 coding DNA: TGTGCCAGCAGCTTGCAAGGGGGCTATGAAGCTTTCTTT.

CDR3 sequence (DNA): TGTGCCAGCAGTTTACACCCACTAGGACCCTACGAGCAGTACTTC. It encodes CASSLHPLGPYEQYF. The genes are TRBV27 and TRBJ2-7, with D maybe TRBD2 (5 bases). CDR3 length equals 15 residues. Germline CDR1 is MNHEY and CDR2 is SMNVEV (reference sequence). V dropped 2 bases and J dropped 2 bases, with 13 bases sitting between them.

This clonotype was counted a few times. This sequence joins TRBV7-9 and TRBJ2-3; possible D gene TRBD1, 6 bases. Between the trimmed V and J ends, which lost 4 bases and 6 bases, there was a span of 20 bases. The CDR3 is 16 residues long. Germline V lookup: CDR1 SEHNR, CDR2 FQNEAQ (reference sequence). The CDR3 here is CASSSIPGTPSDTQYF. CDR3 sequence (DNA): TGTGCCAGCAGCTCAATACCCGGGACACCGAGCGATACGCAGTATTTT.

This clonotype has a handful of counts. V is TRBV29-1 and J is TRBJ2-1; no clear D. The CDR3 is made up of 15 amino acids. With 1 base removed from V and 4 bases from J, the gap between germline ends came to 14 bases. Germline-derived CDR1 and CDR2 are SQVTM and ANQGSEA. The CDR3 is CSVEVGGIIYNEQFF. DNA for the CDR3: TGCAGCGTTGAAGTAGGTGGGATAATTTACAATGAGCAGTTCTTC.

This chain uses TRBV20-1 with TRBJ2-3; 8 nucleotides agree with TRBD1. The CDR3 sequence is 13 residues long. V was clipped by 4 bases and J by 2 bases; unmatched bases: 2. Germline loops: CDR1 DFQATT, CDR2 SNEGSKA (reference sequence). The CDR3 is CSAKDRVTDTQYF. CDR3 bases: TGCAGTGCTAAGGACAGGGTCACAGATACGCAGTATTTT.

This clonotype was seen ten or more times. The chain is built from TRBV15 and TRBJ1-4; 9 nucleotides align to TRBD1. Germline V gene sequence: CDR1 LNHNV, CDR2 YYDKDF (reference sequence). V dropped 5 bases and J dropped 3; count of bases not matched to a gene: 10. The CDR3 has 17 amino acids. The CDR3 is CATSRDRVLSANEKLFF. DNA of the CDR3: TGTGCCACCAGCCGGGACAGGGTTTTGTCGGCTAATGAAAAACTGTTTTTT.

This chain connects TRBV7-3 to TRBJ2-2, with a tentative D call TRBD2 (5 bases). The CDR3 consists of 14 residues. Germline CDR1 reads SGHTA; CDR2 reads FQGTGA. The ends were cut back, 5 bases at V and 2 bases at J, with 9 bases in the middle. This CDR3 reads CASSPTSNTGELFF. DNA of the CDR3: TGTGCCAGCAGCCCTACTAGTAACACCGGGGAGCTGTTTTTT.

This clonotype was observed at least ten times. The V gene is TRBV2, the J gene TRBJ2-3, with 9 bases matching TRBD1. Germline trimming cut 5 bases from V and 1 base from J; bases unmatched to any gene: 4. The germline gives CDR1 SNHLY, CDR2 FYNNEI. The CDR3 is 15 residues long. CDR3: CASSTRTGGTDTQYF. CDR3 coding DNA: TGTGCCAGCAGTACTCGGACAGGGGGCACAGATACGCAGTATTTT.

The J gene is TRBJ2-1, the V gene TRBV30, with 9 bases identical to TRBD2. After removal of 4 bases from V and 8 bases from J, the junction contained 9 bases not matched to a gene. Germline-derived CDR1 and CDR2 are GTSNPN and SVGIG (reference sequence). The CDR3 length is 14 residues. The CDR3 nucleotides read TGTGCCTGGAAGAGCGGGAGGCTAGGCGATGAGCAGTTCTTC. This translates into CAWKSGRLGDEQFF.

The chain combines TRBV10-3 with TRBJ1-6; 8 bases are shared with TRBD1. The length of the CDR3 is 17 residues. Per the germline V gene, CDR1 is ENHRY and CDR2 is SYGVKD. Germline trimming cut 2 bases from V and 9 bases from J; bases unmatched to any gene: 12. DNA for the CDR3: TGTGCCATCAGTGAGAGGGGGCCGACAGGGGAGGGTTCACCCCTCCACTTT. Amino acids: CAISERGPTGEGSPLHF.

This clonotype was seen at least ten times. V gene TRBV20-1 combines with J gene TRBJ2-3; maybe TRBD2 (6 bases). CDR1 is DFQATT, CDR2 SNEGSKA, per germline (reference sequence). Deletions cut 6 bases from V and 2 bases from J, with 21 bases between. This CDR3 region has 16 residues. The CDR3 DNA sequence: TGCAGTGCCCCACCGATCGGAGAGGACTACACAGATACGCAGTATTTT. Its protein product is CSAPPIGEDYTDTQYF.

This clonotype was picked up a small number of times. The V call is TRBV10-3, the J call TRBJ2-4, with D unresolved. The CDR3 has 14 amino acids. Germline V gene sequence: CDR1 ENHRY, CDR2 SYGVKD. Trimming left V 10 bases short and J 0 bases short, with 13 bases between. The CDR3 region is CATWNGVAKNIQYF. The DNA of the CDR3 is TGTGCCACCTGGAATGGGGTAGCCAAAAACATTCAGTACTTC.

This chain uses TRBV11-2 with TRBJ2-1; D gene unclear. The ends were cut back, 0 bases at V and 10 bases at J, with 10 bases in the middle. Germline V gives CDR1 SGHAT, CDR2 FQNNGV. The CDR3 runs 13 residues. CDR3 sequence: CASSLDLDGEQFF. As DNA, the CDR3 is TGTGCCAGCAGCTTAGATCTTGACGGGGAGCAGTTCTTC.

The chain couples TRBV5-1 to TRBJ2-7, with a weak D call TRBD1 (5 bases). CDR3 length equals 14 residues. Germline V lookup: CDR1 SGHRS, CDR2 YFSETQ. V was shortened by 0 bases and J by 2 bases, with 9 bases between the two germline ends. CDR3 protein: CASSLGQFAYEQYV. The CDR3 DNA reads as TGCGCCAGCAGCTTGGGACAGTTCGCCTACGAGCAGTACGTC.